What follows are 6 T cell receptor beta chains derived from one specimen sequenced in a study of patients and donors after allogeneic stem cell transplantation. TCRdb reprocessed the RT-PCR reads via MiXCR and lists one record per CDR3 protein. The data hold hundreds of thousands of distinct CDR3 sequences, with about a sixth observed a single time. Sequencing was done on a sample of blood, either unsorted or a sorted T cell fraction (not recorded which). The receptor set was obtained from a human donor who was either an allogeneic HSCT recipient or a stem cell or donor lymphocyte infusion donor (not recorded which). It is not recorded whose cells these are; they may come from a transplant donor.

Only a few counts were recorded for this clonotype. The chain uses TRBV18 and TRBJ2-7; 9 nucleotides match TRBD1. Germline CDR1 is KGHSH and CDR2 is LQKENI. The CDR3 loop spans 16 amino acids. Unmatched junction bases numbered 11, after V lost 3 bases and J lost 5 bases. The CDR3 DNA sequence: TGTGCCAGCTCACCCTCCCGGGACAGGGTATTCCACGAGCAGTACTTC. This encodes CASSPSRDRVFHEQYF.

There are a few counts of this clonotype. J is TRBJ2-1 and V is TRBV7-2, with D possibly being TRBD2 (7 bases). Germline lookup yields CDR1 SGHTA and CDR2 FQGNSA. Trimming left V 4 bases short and J 4 bases short, with 17 bases between. The CDR3 is 16 amino acids. The CDR3 here is CASSSQGGGNYNEQFF. The CDR3 coding sequence is TGTGCCAGCAGCTCCCAAGGGGGGGGGAATTACAATGAGCAGTTCTTC.

The rearrangement uses TRBV6-2 or TRBV6-3 and TRBJ2-7; D gene ambiguous. The germline V and J ends were trimmed by 3 bases and 4 bases, with 10 bases remaining between them. The germline V gene encodes CDR1 MNHEY and CDR2 SVGEGT. There are 13 residues in the CDR3. CDR3 in amino acids: CASSYKSLYEQYF. The CDR3 DNA follows: TGTGCCAGCAGTTATAAGTCCCTTTACGAGCAGTACTTC.

The V call is TRBV9, the J call TRBJ2-3, with 8 bases that match TRBD2. The length of the CDR3 is 15 residues. CDR1 and CDR2 (germline): SGDLS, YYNGEE. Unmatched junction bases numbered 5, after V lost 0 bases and J lost 5 bases. This CDR3 is CASSVDGGAGDTQYF. The CDR3, as DNA: TGTGCCAGCAGCGTAGACGGGGGGGCGGGAGATACGCAGTATTTT.

The genes are TRBV6-1 and TRBJ1-3; D may be TRBD1 (5 bases). From germline, CDR1 is MNHNS and CDR2 SASEGT. This CDR3 spans 14 amino acids. Trimming removed 4 bases at V and 3 bases at J, with 10 bases between. The CDR3 here is CASSGQGFGNTIYF. In DNA form, the CDR3 reads TGTGCCAGCAGTGGTCAGGGTTTTGGAAACACCATATATTTT.

The V and J genes are TRBV6-1 and TRBJ1-5; D remains unclear. The CDR3 spans 14 residues. Trimming pared 6 bases from V and 0 bases from J, leaving 9 bases between. Germline V gives CDR1 MNHNS, CDR2 SASEGT. CDR3 in DNA: TGTGCCAGCAGGGAGAATTATAGCAATCAGCCCCAGCATTTT. This sequence encodes CASRENYSNQPQHF.